This T cell receptor (beta chain) was sequenced in a study of blood T cell repertoires in COVID-19. Study-wide context: Samples representing acute and convalescent COVID-19 were sourced from the United States, Italy and Spain. T cells, B-cell-depleted T cells, or PBMCs supplied cDNA or gDNA.

Source study methods: Estimation of nucleated cell counts was performed using reference gene primer amplification. The method was immunoSEQ multiplex PCR; TCRdb's version includes in-frame clones alone and lacks a portion of them. The D gene and trimming were derived from the DNA, and the V and J assignments and clone size from that table. This table holds more than 200,000 clones, around four fifths found once. This CDR3 is 14 amino acids long. V trimming: 4 bases; J trimming: 7 bases; junction bases outside the gene matches: 11. CDR1 and CDR2 from the germline V gene are GTSNPN and SVGIG (reference sequence).

Sequenced input: peripheral blood. The chain uses TRBV30 and TRBJ2-5, with 8 bases fitting TRBD1. The origin of this receptor is a woman aged 70-85 years with active or convalescent COVID-19. CDR3 loop: CAWTDGTGRGTQYF. In DNA, the CDR3 is TGTGCCTGGACTGACGGGACAGGTCGCGGGACCCAGTACTTC. The complete variable domain, with remaining parts taken from reference TRBV30 and TRBJ2-5, reads SQTIHQWPATLVQPVGSPLSLECTVEGTSNPNLYWYRQAAGRGLQLLFYSVGIGQISSEVPQNLSASRPQDRQFILSSKKLLLSDSGFYLCAWTDGTGRGTQYFGPGTRLLVL.